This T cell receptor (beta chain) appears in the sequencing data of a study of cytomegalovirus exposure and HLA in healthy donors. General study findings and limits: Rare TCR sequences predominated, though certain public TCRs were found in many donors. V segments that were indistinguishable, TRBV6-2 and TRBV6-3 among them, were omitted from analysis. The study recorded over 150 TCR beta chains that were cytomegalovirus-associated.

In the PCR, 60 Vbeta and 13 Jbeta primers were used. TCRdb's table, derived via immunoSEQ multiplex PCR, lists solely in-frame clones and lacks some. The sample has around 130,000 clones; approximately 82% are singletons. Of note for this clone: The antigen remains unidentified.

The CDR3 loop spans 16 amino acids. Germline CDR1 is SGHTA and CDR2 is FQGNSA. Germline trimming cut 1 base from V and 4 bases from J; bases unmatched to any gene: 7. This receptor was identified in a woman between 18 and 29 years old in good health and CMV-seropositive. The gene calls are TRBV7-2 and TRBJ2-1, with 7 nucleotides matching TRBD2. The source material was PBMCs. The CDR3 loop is CASSLVRLAVYNEQFF. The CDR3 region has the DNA TGTGCCAGCAGCTTAGTTCGGCTAGCGGTTTACAATGAGCAGTTCTTC.